This T cell receptor beta chain was obtained from a study of T cells after yellow fever vaccination. TCRdb reprocessed the 5' RACE reads with MiXCR, giving one entry per CDR3 protein. Of 150,000 to 200,000 distinct CDR3 sequences listed, approximately 11% are singletons. Trimming took off 6 bases at V and 0 bases at J, with 11 bases between the two ends. The CDR3 is made up of 14 amino acids. Germline assignment: CDR1 MDHEN and CDR2 SYDVKM. The receptor was isolated from a young man who received the YFV17D yellow fever vaccine. The source material was CD8+ T cells sorted from PBMCs, sampled 15 days after the yellow fever booster vaccination. The rearrangement joins TRBV28 to TRBJ1-1; D gene ambiguous. The CDR3 DNA reads as TGTGCCAGCAGAGAGACGGGGATGAACACTGAAGCTTTCTTT. It yields the protein CASRETGMNTEAFF.